This T cell receptor beta chain was captured in a study of cytomegalovirus exposure and HLA in healthy donors. Study conclusions and caveats: With DRB1 most and HLA-C fewest, TCR association rates differed between HLA loci in a later analysis. According to the study, 160 or so TCR beta chains were cytomegalovirus-associated.

Regarding this clone: Its antigen is currently unknown.

Germline V gene lookup returns CDR1 SNHLY and CDR2 FYNNEI. The CDR3 contains 14 residues. 13 Jbeta primers and 60 Vbeta primers were used for the PCR. Under the authors' procedure: A later analysis tallied 80 million or so unique TCR beta chains, 9.5 million to 14 million of them shared. TCRdb keeps only in-frame clones here, not all; method: immunoSEQ multiplex PCR. The V and J calls and clone size are taken from that table; D and trimming were inferred from the DNA. The sample yields about 110,000 clones, approximately 76% seen once. The TCR originated in a man between 35 and 55 years old in good health and CMV-seronegative. The V gene is TRBV2, the J gene TRBJ2-5; 7 bases agree with TRBD2. Near its end, the DNA agrees better with TRBJ2-7, so the J call may be wrong. Material: PBMCs. In nucleotides, the CDR3 is TGTGCCAGCGGAGCGGGACGGAGCTCCTACGAGCAGTACTTC. This encodes CASGAGRSSYEQYF.